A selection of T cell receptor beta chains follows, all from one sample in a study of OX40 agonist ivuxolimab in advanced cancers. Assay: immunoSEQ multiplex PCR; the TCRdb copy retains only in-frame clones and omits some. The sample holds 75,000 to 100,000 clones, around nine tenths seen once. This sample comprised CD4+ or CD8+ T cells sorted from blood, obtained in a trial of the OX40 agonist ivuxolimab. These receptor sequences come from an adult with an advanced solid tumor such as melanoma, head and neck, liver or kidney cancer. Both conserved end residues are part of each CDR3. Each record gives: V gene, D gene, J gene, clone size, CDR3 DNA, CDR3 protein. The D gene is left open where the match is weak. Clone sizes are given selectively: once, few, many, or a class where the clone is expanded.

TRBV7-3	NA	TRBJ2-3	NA	TGTGCCAGCAGTTCCCGCCCCACAGATACGCAGTATTTT	CASSSRPTDTQYF
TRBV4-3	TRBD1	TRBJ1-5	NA	TGCGCCGCAGGGGACAGGGGGCTTCAGCCCCAGCATTTT	CAAGDRGLQPQHF
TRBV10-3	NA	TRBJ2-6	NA	TGTGCCATCAGGAACTCTGGGGCCAACGTCCTGACTTTC	CAIRNSGANVLTF
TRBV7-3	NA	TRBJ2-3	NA	TGTGCCAGCAGCCCCCCTTGGGGAGATACGCAGTATTTT	CASSPPWGDTQYF
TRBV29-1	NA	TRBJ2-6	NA	TGCAGCGTCCTGGACAGAGACTCTGGGGCCAACGTCCTGACTTTC	CSVLDRDSGANVLTF
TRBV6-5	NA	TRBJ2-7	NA	TGTGCCAGCAGTTCCCCGCGGGATCAGGGGACCTACGAGCAGTACTTC	CASSSPRDQGTYEQYF
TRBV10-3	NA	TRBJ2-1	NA	TGTGCCATCAGTGGCACAGTCAATGAGCAGTTCTTC	CAISGTVNEQFF
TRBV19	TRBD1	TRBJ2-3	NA	TGTGCCAGTAAAGACAGGGCTAACACAGATACGCAGTATTTT	CASKDRANTDTQYF
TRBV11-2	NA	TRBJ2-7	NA	TGTGCCAGCAGCTTAGATCGTGGGCCCATCTACTACGAGCAGTACTTC	CASSLDRGPIYYEQYF
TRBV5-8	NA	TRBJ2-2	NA	TGTGCCAGCTCGTTACGGGGTCGTAGGGGGGAGCTGTTTTTT	CASSLRGRRGELFF
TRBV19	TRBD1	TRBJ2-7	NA	TGTGCCAGTGGGACAGGGGTAGGGTACGAGCAGTACTTC	CASGTGVGYEQYF
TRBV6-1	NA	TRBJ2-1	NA	TGTGCCAGCAGGCATGGCTGGGGGGCGGACAATGAGCAGTTCTTC	CASRHGWGADNEQFF
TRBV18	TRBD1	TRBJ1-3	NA	TGTGCCAGCTCACCACAGGGGGCATCTGGAAACACCATATATTTT	CASSPQGASGNTIYF
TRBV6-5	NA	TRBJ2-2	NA	TGTGCCAGCAGTGCAGGAGGTACGAACACCGGGGAGCTGTTTTTT	CASSAGGTNTGELFF
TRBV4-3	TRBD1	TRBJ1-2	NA	TGCGCCAGCAGCCCGACAGGGGGAAGGAACTATGGCTACACCTTC	CASSPTGGRNYGYTF
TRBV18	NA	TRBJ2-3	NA	TGTGCCAGCTCACCCCTAGGTCAAGATACGCAGTATTTT	CASSPLGQDTQYF
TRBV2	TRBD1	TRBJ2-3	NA	TGTGCCAGCATCACAGGGGGTATCGGAGATACGCAGTATTTT	CASITGGIGDTQYF
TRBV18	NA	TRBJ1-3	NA	TGTGCCAGCTCACCAGGGGCGGTCTCTGGAAACACCATATATTTT	CASSPGAVSGNTIYF
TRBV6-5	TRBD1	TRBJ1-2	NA	TGTGCCAGCAGGCCAGCAGGGGGCTCTGGCTACACCTTC	CASRPAGGSGYTF
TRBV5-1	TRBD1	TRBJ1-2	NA	TGTGCCAGCATCCGACAGGGGGCATATGGCTACACCTTC	CASIRQGAYGYTF
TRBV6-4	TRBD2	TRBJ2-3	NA	TGTGCCAGCAGTTATCTGACTAGCTCGCGCCCAGATACGCAGTATTTT	CASSYLTSSRPDTQYF
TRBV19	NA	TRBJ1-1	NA	TGTGCCAGTACCCCGCCAGGGTCCTTGAACACTGAAGCTTTCTTT	CASTPPGSLNTEAFF
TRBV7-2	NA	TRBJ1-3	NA	TGTGCCAGCAGCCCCGGACAGTTTTCCGGAAACACCATATATTTT	CASSPGQFSGNTIYF
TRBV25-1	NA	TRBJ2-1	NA	TGTGCCAGCAGTATCAGTGGCGCCTACAATGAGCAGTTCTTC	CASSISGAYNEQFF
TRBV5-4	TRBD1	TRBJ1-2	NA	TGTGCCAGCAGCCCCCCCCCGGGGACAGGAGGATACTATGGCTACACCTTC	CASSPPPGTGGYYGYTF
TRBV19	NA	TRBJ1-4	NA	TGTGCCAGTGGGAGGTATTATGAAAAACTGTTTTTT	CASGRYYEKLFF
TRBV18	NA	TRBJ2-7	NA	TGTGCCAGCTCACCACGGGCGGTTGACGAGCAGTACTTC	CASSPRAVDEQYF
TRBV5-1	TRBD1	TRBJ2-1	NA	TGCGCCAGCAAACTGGACAGGGACAATGAGCAGTTCTTC	CASKLDRDNEQFF
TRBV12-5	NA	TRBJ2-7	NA	TGTGCTAGTGGTTTGCTTTGGGTACCTAGTCATCTCGAGCAGTACTTC	CASGLLWVPSHLEQYF
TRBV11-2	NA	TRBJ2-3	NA	TGTGCCAGCAGCTTAGATCCCCGGCTCGAGATGGATACGCAGTATTTT	CASSLDPRLEMDTQYF
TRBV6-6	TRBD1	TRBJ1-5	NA	TGTGCCAGCAGCCGACAGGGAAATCAGCCCCAGCATTTT	CASSRQGNQPQHF
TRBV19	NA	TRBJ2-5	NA	TGTGCCAGTAGTGTACGGGGGACCGGAGAAGAGACCCAGTACTTC	CASSVRGTGEETQYF
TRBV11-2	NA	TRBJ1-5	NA	TGTGCCAGCAGCCGGTGGACAAATCAGCCCCAGCATTTT	CASSRWTNQPQHF
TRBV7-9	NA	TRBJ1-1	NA	TGTGCCAGCAGTCGTGGGCAGCCTGACACTGAAGCTTTCTTT	CASSRGQPDTEAFF
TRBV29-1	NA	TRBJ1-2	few	TGCAGCGTTGAGGGGAGCTATGGCTACACCTTC	CSVEGSYGYTF
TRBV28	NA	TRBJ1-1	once	TGTGCCAGCATCGCCATCGGGGTATACATGAACACTGAAGCTTTCTTT	CASIAIGVYMNTEAFF
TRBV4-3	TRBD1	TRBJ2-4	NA	TGCGCCAGCAGCCAAGGGTTTGGGACAGGGGATCGCATTCAGTACTTC	CASSQGFGTGDRIQYF
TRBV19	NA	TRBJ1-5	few	TGTGCCAGTAGTTCAGGAGCGAGTAGCAATCAGCCCCAGCATTTT	CASSSGASSNQPQHF
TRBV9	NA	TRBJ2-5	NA	TGTGCCAGCAGCTCCGGGGGCCCCGAATCCCAGTACTTC	CASSSGGPESQYF
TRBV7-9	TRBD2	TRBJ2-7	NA	TGTGCCAGCAGCATGATCCGCGGGAGCTACGAGCAGTACTTC	CASSMIRGSYEQYF
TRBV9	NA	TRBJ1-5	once	TGTGCCAGCAGCGTCGGGGAGGGTGGCAATCAGCCCCAGCATTTT	CASSVGEGGNQPQHF
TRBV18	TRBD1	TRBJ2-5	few	TGTGCCAGCTCTCTTGGACAGGGCGCGACCCAAGAGACCCAGTACTTC	CASSLGQGATQETQYF
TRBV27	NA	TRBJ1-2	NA	TGTGCCAGCAGTTTACAAGGAGCAATCCGCGGCTACACCTTC	CASSLQGAIRGYTF
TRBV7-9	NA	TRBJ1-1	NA	TGTGCCAGCAGCTTGGACAGTAACACTGAAGCTTTCTTT	CASSLDSNTEAFF
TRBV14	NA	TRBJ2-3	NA	TGTGCCAGCAGCTTCGGACAGCCACCAGATACGCAGTATTTT	CASSFGQPPDTQYF
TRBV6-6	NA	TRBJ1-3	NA	TGTGCCAGCAGTTACCCTGGGGGGGCTGGAAACACCATATATTTT	CASSYPGGAGNTIYF
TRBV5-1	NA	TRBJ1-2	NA	TGCGCCAGCAGCTTCCAGGGTGACTATGGCTACACCTTC	CASSFQGDYGYTF
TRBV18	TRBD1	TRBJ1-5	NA	TGTGCCAGCTCCACGGGGGGACAGGTAAATCAGCCCCAGCATTTT	CASSTGGQVNQPQHF
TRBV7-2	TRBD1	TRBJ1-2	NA	TGTGCCAGCAGCTCAAGACAGGGAAACTATGGCTACACCTTC	CASSSRQGNYGYTF
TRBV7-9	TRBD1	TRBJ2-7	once	TGTGCCAGCAGCTCCCTTTCGGGGGGACAGGGGGGATACGAGCAGTACTTC	CASSSLSGGQGGYEQYF
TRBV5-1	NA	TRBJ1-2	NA	TGCGCCAGCGGGTTTTCACAGGAAGCTAACTATGGCTACACCTTC	CASGFSQEANYGYTF
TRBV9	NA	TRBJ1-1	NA	TGTGCCAGCAGCGTAGCTCATCGGACTGAAGCTTTCTTT	CASSVAHRTEAFF
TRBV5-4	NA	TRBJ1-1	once	TGTGCCAGCAGCCCGACAGCGATGAACACTGAAGCTTTCTTT	CASSPTAMNTEAFF
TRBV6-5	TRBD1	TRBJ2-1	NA	TGTGCCAGCAGTTGGGAGCAGGGGGCCTCCTACAATGAGCAGTTCTTC	CASSWEQGASYNEQFF